A selection of T cell receptor beta chains follows, all from one sample in a study of blood T cell repertoires in COVID-19. Here immunoSEQ multiplex PCR was the method, and the copy in TCRdb shows in-frame clones only, minus some. The sample consists of roughly 250,000 clones, approximately 86% of them appearing once. Sequences were obtained from PBMCs or T cells enriched from blood (not recorded which). Receptors were obtained from a woman between 35 and 50 years old with acute COVID-19. Each CDR3 is given with its conserved first and last residue. Clone size is shown for a subset of rows, as once, few, many or a class of expanded clone.

cdr3_length: 15; clone_size: .; j_call: TRBJ1-4; v_call: TRBV2; cdr3_aa: CATKTRDRGIEKLFF
cdr3_length: 14; clone_size: few; j_call: TRBJ2-7; v_call: TRBV6-5; cdr3_aa: CASSYSTGGYEQYF
cdr3_length: 13; clone_size: .; j_call: TRBJ2-7; v_call: TRBV6-5; cdr3_aa: CASRWNRGYEQYF
cdr3_length: 15; clone_size: few; j_call: TRBJ1-2; v_call: TRBV2; cdr3_aa: CASSSLGGATRGYTF
cdr3_length: 16; clone_size: .; j_call: TRBJ2-5; v_call: TRBV6-1; cdr3_aa: CASSEGGLALGKTQYF
cdr3_length: 14; clone_size: .; j_call: TRBJ2-1; v_call: TRBV5-1; cdr3_aa: CASSSGGTYNEQFF
cdr3_length: 13; clone_size: .; j_call: TRBJ1-1; v_call: TRBV18; cdr3_aa: CASSPSGNTEAFF
cdr3_length: 13; clone_size: once; j_call: TRBJ2-1; v_call: TRBV29-1; cdr3_aa: CSTRGGTNNEQFF
cdr3_length: 13; clone_size: .; j_call: TRBJ2-3; v_call: TRBV29-1; cdr3_aa: CSVGAGETDTQYF
cdr3_length: 15; clone_size: .; j_call: TRBJ2-3; v_call: TRBV3-1/TRBV3-2; cdr3_aa: CASSHGAESTDTQYF
cdr3_length: 15; clone_size: .; j_call: TRBJ2-7; v_call: TRBV9; cdr3_aa: CASSVGRRGPYEQYF
cdr3_length: 13; clone_size: .; j_call: TRBJ1-3; v_call: TRBV7-2; cdr3_aa: CASSLSIGDTIYF
cdr3_length: 20; clone_size: .; j_call: TRBJ2-1; v_call: TRBV1; cdr3_aa: CTSSQEVREGPVLNPNEQFF
cdr3_length: 15; clone_size: .; j_call: TRBJ2-3; v_call: TRBV13; cdr3_aa: CASSLKGQGTDTQYF
cdr3_length: 13; clone_size: .; j_call: TRBJ1-2; v_call: TRBV27; cdr3_aa: CASSLGAGYGYTF
cdr3_length: 16; clone_size: .; j_call: TRBJ2-2; v_call: TRBV5-1; cdr3_aa: CASSETSGSSAGELFF
cdr3_length: 14; clone_size: .; j_call: TRBJ1-1; v_call: TRBV5-1; cdr3_aa: CASSPDVGSTEAFF
cdr3_length: 12; clone_size: .; j_call: TRBJ2-1; v_call: TRBV27; cdr3_aa: CASSQNNNEQFF
cdr3_length: 15; clone_size: .; j_call: TRBJ2-5; v_call: TRBV29-1; cdr3_aa: CSVEGTSGGRETQYF
cdr3_length: 14; clone_size: .; j_call: TRBJ2-1; v_call: TRBV29-1; cdr3_aa: CSVDRDRAYNEQFF
cdr3_length: 17; clone_size: .; j_call: TRBJ2-3; v_call: TRBV7-3; cdr3_aa: CASSKLLRGGSTDTQYF
cdr3_length: 13; clone_size: .; j_call: TRBJ2-7; v_call: TRBV6-5; cdr3_aa: CASRLSGGNEQYF
cdr3_length: 16; clone_size: .; j_call: TRBJ2-5; v_call: TRBV4-1; cdr3_aa: CASSQGDRGYGETQYF
cdr3_length: 16; clone_size: few; j_call: TRBJ2-5; v_call: TRBV24-1; cdr3_aa: CATSDLPGQGLETQYF
cdr3_length: 16; clone_size: .; j_call: TRBJ2-7; v_call: TRBV7-2; cdr3_aa: CASSLVGGTTYYEQYF
cdr3_length: 15; clone_size: .; j_call: TRBJ1-5; v_call: TRBV9; cdr3_aa: CASSVGANSNQPQHF
cdr3_length: 16; clone_size: .; j_call: TRBJ1-5; v_call: TRBV18; cdr3_aa: CASSPPPGQGVQPQHF
cdr3_length: 13; clone_size: .; j_call: TRBJ1-1; v_call: TRBV5-1; cdr3_aa: CASSGGGDTEAFF
cdr3_length: 12; clone_size: .; j_call: TRBJ2-3; v_call: TRBV13; cdr3_aa: CASSLVSDTQYF
cdr3_length: 14; clone_size: .; j_call: TRBJ2-7; v_call: TRBV4-1; cdr3_aa: CASSREWGVYEQYF
cdr3_length: 14; clone_size: .; j_call: TRBJ2-7; v_call: TRBV6-1; cdr3_aa: CASSERGWAYEQYF
cdr3_length: 15; clone_size: .; j_call: TRBJ2-5; v_call: TRBV7-2; cdr3_aa: CASSLAGGDQETQYF
cdr3_length: 13; clone_size: .; j_call: TRBJ1-4; v_call: TRBV11-2; cdr3_aa: CASSPTGGEKLFF
cdr3_length: 16; clone_size: .; j_call: TRBJ2-1; v_call: TRBV14; cdr3_aa: CASSPYRTGPYNEQFF
cdr3_length: 15; clone_size: .; j_call: TRBJ2-3; v_call: TRBV15; cdr3_aa: CATSPTSGSEGTQYF
cdr3_length: 13; clone_size: .; j_call: TRBJ1-5; v_call: TRBV19; cdr3_aa: CASSPHSYQPQHF